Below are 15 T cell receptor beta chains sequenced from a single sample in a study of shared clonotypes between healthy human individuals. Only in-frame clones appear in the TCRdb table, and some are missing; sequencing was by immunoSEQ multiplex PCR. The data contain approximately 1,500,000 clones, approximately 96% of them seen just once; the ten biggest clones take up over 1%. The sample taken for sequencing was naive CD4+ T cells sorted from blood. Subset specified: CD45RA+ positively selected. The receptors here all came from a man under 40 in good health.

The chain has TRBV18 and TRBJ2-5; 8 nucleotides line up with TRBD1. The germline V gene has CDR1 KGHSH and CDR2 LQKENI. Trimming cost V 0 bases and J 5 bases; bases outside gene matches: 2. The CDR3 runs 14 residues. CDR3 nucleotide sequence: TGTGCCAGCTCACCACCGGACAGGGTGGAGACCCAGTACTTC. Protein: CASSPPDRVETQYF.

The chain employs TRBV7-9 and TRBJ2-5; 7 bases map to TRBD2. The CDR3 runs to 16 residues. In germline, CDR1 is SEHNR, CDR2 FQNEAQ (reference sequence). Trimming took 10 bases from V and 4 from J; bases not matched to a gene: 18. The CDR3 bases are TGTGCCACCCACTTCCCCTTGTTAGCGGGTACAGAGACCCAGTACTTC. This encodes CATHFPLLAGTETQYF.

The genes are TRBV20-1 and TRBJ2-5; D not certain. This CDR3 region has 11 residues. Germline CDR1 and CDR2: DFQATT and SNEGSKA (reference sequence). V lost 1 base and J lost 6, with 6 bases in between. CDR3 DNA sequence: TGCAGTGCTAGAGTGGAACAGACCCAGTACTTC. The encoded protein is CSARVEQTQYF.

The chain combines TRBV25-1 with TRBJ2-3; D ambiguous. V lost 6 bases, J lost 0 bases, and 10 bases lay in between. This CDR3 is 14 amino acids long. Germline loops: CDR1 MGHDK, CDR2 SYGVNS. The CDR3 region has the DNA TGTGCCAGCAGGAGCGCAGGAAGCACAGATACGCAGTATTTT. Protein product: CASRSAGSTDTQYF.

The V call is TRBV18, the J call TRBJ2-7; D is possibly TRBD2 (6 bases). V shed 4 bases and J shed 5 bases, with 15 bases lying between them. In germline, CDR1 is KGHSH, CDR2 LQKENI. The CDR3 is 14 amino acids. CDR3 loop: CASSLKPGDNEQYF. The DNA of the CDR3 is TGTGCCAGCTCACTAAAACCGGGGGATAACGAGCAGTACTTC.

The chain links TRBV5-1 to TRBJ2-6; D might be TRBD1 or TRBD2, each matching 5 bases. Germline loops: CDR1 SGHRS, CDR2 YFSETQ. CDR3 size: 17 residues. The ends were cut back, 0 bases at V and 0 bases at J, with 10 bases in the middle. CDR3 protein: CASSLVHGASGANVLTF. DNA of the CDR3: TGCGCCAGCAGCTTGGTCCACGGGGCCTCTGGGGCCAACGTCCTGACTTTC. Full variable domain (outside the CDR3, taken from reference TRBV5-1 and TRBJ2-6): KAGVTQTPRYLIKTRGQQVTLSCSPISGHRSVSWYQQTPGQGLQFLFEYFSETQRNKGNFPGRFSGRQFSNSRSEMNVSTLELGDSALYLCASSLVHGASGANVLTFGAGSRLTVL.

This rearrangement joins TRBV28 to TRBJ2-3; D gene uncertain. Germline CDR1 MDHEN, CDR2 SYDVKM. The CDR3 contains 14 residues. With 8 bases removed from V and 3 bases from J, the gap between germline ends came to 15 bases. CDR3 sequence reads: CASGSRSLTDTQYF. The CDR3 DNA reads TGTGCCAGCGGTAGCCGGAGCTTAACAGATACGCAGTATTTT.

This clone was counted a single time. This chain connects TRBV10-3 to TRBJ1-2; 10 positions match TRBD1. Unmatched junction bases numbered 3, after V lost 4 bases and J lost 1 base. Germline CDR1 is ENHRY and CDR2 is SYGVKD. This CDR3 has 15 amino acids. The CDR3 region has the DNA TGTGCCATCAGTGGACAGGGGGCGCATAACTATGGCTACACCTTC. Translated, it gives CAISGQGAHNYGYTF.

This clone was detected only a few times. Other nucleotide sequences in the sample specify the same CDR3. DNA for the CDR3: TGTGCCAGCAGTTTAGACAGGGTCTCCTACGAGCAGTACTTC. Translation gives CASSLDRVSYEQYF. The V gene is TRBV27, the J gene TRBJ2-7; 7 bases fit TRBD1. CDR3 length equals 14 residues. Germline V gene sequence: CDR1 MNHEY, CDR2 SMNVEV (reference sequence). V was pared by 2 bases and J by 0 bases, with 1 base of the junction left unmatched.

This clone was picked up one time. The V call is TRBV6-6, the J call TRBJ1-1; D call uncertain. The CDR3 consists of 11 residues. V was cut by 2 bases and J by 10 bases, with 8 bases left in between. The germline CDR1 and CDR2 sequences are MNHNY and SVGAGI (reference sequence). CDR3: CASSYGRIAFF. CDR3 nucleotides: TGTGCCAGCAGTTACGGAAGAATAGCTTTCTTT.

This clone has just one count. CDR3 residues: CASRGELSSYEQYF. The CDR3 DNA is TGTGCCAGCCGGGGCGAGTTGAGCTCCTACGAGCAGTACTTC. The rearrangement links TRBV5-5 to TRBJ2-7, with D perhaps matching TRBD1 or TRBD2 (5 bases each). Germline CDR1 SGHKS, CDR2 YYEKEE (reference sequence). V dropped 7 bases and J dropped 0 bases, with 14 bases sitting between them. The CDR3 consists of 14 residues.

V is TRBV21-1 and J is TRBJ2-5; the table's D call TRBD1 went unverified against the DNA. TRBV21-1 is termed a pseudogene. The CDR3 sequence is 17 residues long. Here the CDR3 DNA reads TGTGCCAGCAGCAAAGAATTAGTGACAGGGGCCCGGGGGACCCAGTACTTC. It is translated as CASSKELVTGARGTQYF.

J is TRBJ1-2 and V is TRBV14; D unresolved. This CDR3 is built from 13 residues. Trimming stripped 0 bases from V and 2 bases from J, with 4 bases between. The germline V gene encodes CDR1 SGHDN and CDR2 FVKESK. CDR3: CASSQDQNYGYTF. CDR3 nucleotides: TGTGCCAGCAGCCAAGACCAAAACTATGGCTACACCTTC.

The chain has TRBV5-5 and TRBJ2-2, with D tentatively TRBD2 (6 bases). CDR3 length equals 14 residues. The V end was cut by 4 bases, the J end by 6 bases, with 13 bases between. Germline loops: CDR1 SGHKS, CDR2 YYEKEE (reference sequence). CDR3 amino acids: CASSPTSFAGELFF. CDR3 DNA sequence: TGTGCCAGCAGCCCGACTAGTTTCGCCGGGGAGCTGTTTTTT.

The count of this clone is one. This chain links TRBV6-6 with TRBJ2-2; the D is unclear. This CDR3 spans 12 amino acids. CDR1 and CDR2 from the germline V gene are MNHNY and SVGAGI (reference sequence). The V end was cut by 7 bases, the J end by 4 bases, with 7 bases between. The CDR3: CASIRGTGELFF. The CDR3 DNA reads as TGTGCCAGCATTAGAGGCACCGGGGAGCTGTTTTTT.